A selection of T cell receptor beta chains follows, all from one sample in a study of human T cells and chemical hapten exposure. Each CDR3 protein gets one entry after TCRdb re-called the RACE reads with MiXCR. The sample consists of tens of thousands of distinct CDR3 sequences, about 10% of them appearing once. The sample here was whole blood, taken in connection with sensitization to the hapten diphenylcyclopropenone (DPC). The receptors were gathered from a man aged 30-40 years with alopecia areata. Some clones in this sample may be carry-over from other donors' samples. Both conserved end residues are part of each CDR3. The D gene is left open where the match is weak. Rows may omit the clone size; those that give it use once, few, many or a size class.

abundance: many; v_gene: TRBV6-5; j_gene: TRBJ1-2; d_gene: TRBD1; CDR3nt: TGTGCCAGCAGTTACGGTGGTACGACAGGGTTCTATGGCTACACCTTC; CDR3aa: CASSYGGTTGFYGYTF
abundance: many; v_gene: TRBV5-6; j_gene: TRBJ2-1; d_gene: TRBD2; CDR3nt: TGTGCCAGCAGGTCCGGGACTAGCGTCTACAATGAGCAGTTCTTC; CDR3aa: CASRSGTSVYNEQFF
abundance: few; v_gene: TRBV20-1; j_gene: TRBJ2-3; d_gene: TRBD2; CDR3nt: TGCAGTGCTAGAGATCTTAGGAGCCCGGGGGGGCCAGGCGCAGATACGCAGTATTTT; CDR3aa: CSARDLRSPGGPGADTQYF
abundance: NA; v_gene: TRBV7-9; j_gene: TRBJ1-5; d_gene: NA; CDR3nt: TGTGCCAGCAGCCAAAATACCAGGGGCGCTAATCAGCCCCAGCATTTT; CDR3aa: CASSQNTRGANQPQHF
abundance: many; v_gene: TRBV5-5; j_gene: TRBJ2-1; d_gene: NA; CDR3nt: TGTGCCAGCAGCTTGGCCGATTTAATATACAATGAGCAGTTCTTC; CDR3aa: CASSLADLIYNEQFF
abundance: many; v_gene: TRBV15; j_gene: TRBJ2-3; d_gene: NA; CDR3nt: TGTGCCACCAGCAGAGCGGGGGAACTCACAGATACGCAGTATTTT; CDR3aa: CATSRAGELTDTQYF
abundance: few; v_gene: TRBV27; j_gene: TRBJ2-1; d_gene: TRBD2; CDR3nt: TGTGCCAGCCGGAGGGGGGGAACTAGCGGATTTTCCTACAATGAGCAGTTCTTC; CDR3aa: CASRRGGTSGFSYNEQFF
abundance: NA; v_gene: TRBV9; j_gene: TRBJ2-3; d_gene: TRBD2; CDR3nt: TGTGCCAGCAGCGTAGGACTAGCGGGAGGCGTGGATACGCAGTATTTT; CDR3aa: CASSVGLAGGVDTQYF
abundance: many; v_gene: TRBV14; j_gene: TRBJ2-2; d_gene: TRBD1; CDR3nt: TGTGCCAGCAGCCAAGCCGGGACAGGGATCGGGGAGCTGTTTTTT; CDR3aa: CASSQAGTGIGELFF
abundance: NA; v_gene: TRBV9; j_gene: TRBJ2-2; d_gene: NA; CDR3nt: TGTGCCAGCAGCCCCCGGCAGGGGAACACCGGGGAGCTGTTTTTT; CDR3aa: CASSPRQGNTGELFF
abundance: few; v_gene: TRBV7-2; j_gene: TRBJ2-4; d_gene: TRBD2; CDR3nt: TGTGCCAGCAGCACAAATAGCGGGGGACTCCCATGGTACTTC; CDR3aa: CASSTNSGGLPWYF
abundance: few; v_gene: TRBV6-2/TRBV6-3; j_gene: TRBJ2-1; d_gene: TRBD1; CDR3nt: TGTGCCAGCAGTTACGAGGGGACACAGGGACAGCTTAGGTACAATGAGCAGTTCTTC; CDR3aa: CASSYEGTQGQLRYNEQFF
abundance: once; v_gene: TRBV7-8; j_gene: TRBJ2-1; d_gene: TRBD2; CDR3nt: TGTGCCAGCAGCTTATTAGCGGGAAAGAACAATGAGCAGTTCTTC; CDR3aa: CASSLLAGKNNEQFF
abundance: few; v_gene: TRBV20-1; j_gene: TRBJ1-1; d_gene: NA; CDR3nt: TGCAGTGCTAGTTCGGACACGAACACTGAAGCTTTCTTT; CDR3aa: CSASSDTNTEAFF
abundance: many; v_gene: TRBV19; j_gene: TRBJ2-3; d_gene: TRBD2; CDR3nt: TGTGCCAGCCACGCGGGAGGGGGTTCGGTTACGCAGTATTTT; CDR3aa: CASHAGGGSVTQYF
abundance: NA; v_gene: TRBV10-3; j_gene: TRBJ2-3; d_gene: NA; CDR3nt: TGTGCCATCAGCCAGGACAGCACAGATACGCAGTATTTT; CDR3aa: CAISQDSTDTQYF
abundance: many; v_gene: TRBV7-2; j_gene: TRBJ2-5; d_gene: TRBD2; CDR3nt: TGTGCCAGCAGCTTACTAGCGGGGAGGTGGGGAGAGACCCAGTACTTC; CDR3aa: CASSLLAGRWGETQYF
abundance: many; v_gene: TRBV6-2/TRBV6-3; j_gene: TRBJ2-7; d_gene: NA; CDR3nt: TGTGCCAGCAGTTACTCGGTCGAGCAGTACTTC; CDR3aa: CASSYSVEQYF
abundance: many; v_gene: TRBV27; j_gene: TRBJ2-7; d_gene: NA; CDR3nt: TGTGCCAGCGGCCACCGACCACTCCGGAACCCCTACGAGCAGTACTTC; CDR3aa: CASGHRPLRNPYEQYF
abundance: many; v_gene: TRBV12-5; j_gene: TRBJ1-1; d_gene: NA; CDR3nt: TGTGCTAGTGGTTTGGGTACAGTGAACACTGAAGCTTTCTTT; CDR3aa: CASGLGTVNTEAFF